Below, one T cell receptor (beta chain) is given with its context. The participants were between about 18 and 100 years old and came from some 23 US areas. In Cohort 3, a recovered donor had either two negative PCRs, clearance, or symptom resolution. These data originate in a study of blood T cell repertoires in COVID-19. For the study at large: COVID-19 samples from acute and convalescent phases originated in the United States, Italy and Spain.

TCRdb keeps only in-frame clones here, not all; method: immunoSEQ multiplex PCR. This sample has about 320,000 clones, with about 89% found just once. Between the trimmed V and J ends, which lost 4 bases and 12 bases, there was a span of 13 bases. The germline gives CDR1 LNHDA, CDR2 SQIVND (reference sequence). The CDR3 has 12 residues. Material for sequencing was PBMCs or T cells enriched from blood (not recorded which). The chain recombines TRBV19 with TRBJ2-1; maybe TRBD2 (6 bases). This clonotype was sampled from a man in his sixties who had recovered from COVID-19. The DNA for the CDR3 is TGTGCCAGTAGTACGACGGGACTGTGGCAGTTCTTC. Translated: CASSTTGLWQFF.